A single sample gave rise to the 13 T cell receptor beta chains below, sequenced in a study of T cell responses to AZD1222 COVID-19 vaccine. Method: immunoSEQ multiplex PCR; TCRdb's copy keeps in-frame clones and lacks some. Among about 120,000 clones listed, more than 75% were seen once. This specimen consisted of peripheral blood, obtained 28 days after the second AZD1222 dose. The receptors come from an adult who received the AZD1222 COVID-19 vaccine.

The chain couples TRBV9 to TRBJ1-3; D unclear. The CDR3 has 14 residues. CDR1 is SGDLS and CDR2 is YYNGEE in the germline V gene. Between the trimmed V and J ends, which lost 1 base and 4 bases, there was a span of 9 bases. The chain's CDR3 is CASSVQGYGNTIYF. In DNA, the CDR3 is TGTGCCAGCAGCGTACAAGGGTACGGAAACACCATATATTTT.

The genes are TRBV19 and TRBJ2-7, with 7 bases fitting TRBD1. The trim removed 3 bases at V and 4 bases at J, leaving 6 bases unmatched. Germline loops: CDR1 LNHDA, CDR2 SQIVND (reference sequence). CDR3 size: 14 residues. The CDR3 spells CASSIGTEPYEQYF. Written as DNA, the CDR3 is TGTGCCAGTAGTATCGGGACAGAGCCTTACGAGCAGTACTTC.

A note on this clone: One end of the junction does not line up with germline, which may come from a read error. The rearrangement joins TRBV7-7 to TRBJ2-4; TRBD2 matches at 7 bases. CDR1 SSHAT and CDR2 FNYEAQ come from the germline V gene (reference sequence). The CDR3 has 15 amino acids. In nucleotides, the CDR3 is TGTGCTAGCAGCTGGGGGGGGTGGAGTGGAGACATTCAGTACTTC. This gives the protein CASSWGGWSGDIQYF. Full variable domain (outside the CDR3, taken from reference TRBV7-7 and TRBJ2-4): GAGVSQSPRYKVTKRGQDVTLRCDPISSHATLYWYQQALGQGPEFLTYFNYEAQPDKSGLPSDRFSAERPEGSISTLTIQRTEQRDSAMYRCASSWGGWSGDIQYFGAGTRLSVL.

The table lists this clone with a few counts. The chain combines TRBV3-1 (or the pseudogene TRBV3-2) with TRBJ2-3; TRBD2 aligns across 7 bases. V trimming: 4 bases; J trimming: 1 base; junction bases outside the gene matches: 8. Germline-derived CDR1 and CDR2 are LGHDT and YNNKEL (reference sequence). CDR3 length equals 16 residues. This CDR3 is CASSPEGGSGTDTQYF. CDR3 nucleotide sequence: TGTGCCAGCAGCCCCGAAGGCGGGAGCGGCACAGATACGCAGTATTTT.

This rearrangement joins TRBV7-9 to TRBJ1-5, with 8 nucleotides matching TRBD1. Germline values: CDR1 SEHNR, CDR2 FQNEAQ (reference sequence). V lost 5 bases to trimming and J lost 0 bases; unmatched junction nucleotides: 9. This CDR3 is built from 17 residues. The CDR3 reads CASSSDRGLYSNQPQHF. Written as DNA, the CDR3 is TGTGCCAGCAGCAGTGACAGGGGTCTTTATAGCAATCAGCCCCAGCATTTT. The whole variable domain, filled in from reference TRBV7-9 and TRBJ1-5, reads DTGVSQNPRHKITKRGQNVTFRCDPISEHNRLYWYRQTLGQGPEFLTYFQNEAQLEKSRLLSDRFSAERPKGSFSTLEIQRTEQGDSAMYLCASSSDRGLYSNQPQHFGDGTRLSIL.

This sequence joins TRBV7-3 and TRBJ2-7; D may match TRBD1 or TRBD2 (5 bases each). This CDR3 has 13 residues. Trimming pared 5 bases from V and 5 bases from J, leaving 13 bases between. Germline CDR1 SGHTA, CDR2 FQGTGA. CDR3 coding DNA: TGTGCCAGCAGCACCAGGTGGGACCACGAGCAGTACTTC. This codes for CASSTRWDHEQYF.

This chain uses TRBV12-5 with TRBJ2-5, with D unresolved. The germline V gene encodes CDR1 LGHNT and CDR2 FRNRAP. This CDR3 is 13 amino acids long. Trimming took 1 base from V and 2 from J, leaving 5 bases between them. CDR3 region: CASGLGRQETQYF. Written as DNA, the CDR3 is TGTGCTAGTGGTTTGGGACGGCAAGAGACCCAGTACTTC.

The CDR3 loop reads CSAGFGSSGANVLTF. The CDR3 DNA reads TGCAGCGCCGGGTTCGGGAGCTCTGGGGCCAACGTCCTGACTTTC. The V and J genes are TRBV29-1 and TRBJ2-6; perhaps TRBD2 as D (6 bases). The germline CDR1 and CDR2 sequences are SQVTM and ANQGSEA. Trimming took 7 bases from V and 0 from J, leaving 13 bases between them. CDR3 length: 15 residues.

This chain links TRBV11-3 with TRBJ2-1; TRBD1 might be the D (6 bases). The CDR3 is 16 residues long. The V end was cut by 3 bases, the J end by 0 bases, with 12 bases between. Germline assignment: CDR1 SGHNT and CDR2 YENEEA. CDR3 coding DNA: TGTGCCAGCAGCTTCGGACAGTCTTACTCCTACAATGAGCAGTTCTTC. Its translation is CASSFGQSYSYNEQFF. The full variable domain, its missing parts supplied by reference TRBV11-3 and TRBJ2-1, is EAGVVQSPRYKIIEKKQPVAFWCNPISGHNTLYWYLQNLGQGPELLIRYENEEAVDDSQLPKDRFSAERLKGVDSTLKIQPAELGDSAVYLCASSFGQSYSYNEQFFGPGTRLTVL.

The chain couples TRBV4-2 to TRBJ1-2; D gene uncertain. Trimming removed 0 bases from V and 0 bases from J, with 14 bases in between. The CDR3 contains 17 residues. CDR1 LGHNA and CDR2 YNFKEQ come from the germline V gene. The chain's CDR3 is CASSQDPIVGTNYGYTF. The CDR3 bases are TGTGCCAGCAGCCAAGATCCAATCGTGGGAACTAACTATGGCTACACCTTC.

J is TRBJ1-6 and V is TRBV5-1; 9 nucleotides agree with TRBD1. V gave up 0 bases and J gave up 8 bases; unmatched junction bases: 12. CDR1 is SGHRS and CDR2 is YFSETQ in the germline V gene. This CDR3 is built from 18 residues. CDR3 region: CASSLGLGTGPNHSPLHF. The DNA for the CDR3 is TGCGCCAGCAGCTTGGGTCTGGGGACAGGGCCCAATCATTCACCCCTCCACTTT.

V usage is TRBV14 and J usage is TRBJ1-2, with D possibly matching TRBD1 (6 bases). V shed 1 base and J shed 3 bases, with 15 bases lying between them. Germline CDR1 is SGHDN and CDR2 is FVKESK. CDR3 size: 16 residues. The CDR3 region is CASSQVPRQDYYGYTF. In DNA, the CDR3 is TGTGCCAGCAGCCAAGTTCCCCGACAGGATTACTATGGCTACACCTTC.

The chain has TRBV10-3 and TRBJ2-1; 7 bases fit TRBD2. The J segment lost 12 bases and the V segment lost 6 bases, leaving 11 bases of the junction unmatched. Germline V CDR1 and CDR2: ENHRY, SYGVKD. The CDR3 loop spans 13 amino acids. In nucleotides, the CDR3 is TGTGCCATCAGCCCCGGGGGGTCCCTTTGGCAGTTCTTC. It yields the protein CAISPGGSLWQFF.